This T cell receptor (beta chain) is drawn from a study of graft-versus-host responses after intestinal transplantation (dated by TCRdb to the early 2020s). Describing the broader study: The transplants that recipients received were multivisceral, liver-intestinal, or isolated intestinal. To identify alloreactive clones, pre-transplant mixed lymphocyte reaction products were sequenced and then compared with unstimulated pre-transplant donor and recipient T cells. Every recipient was given anti-thymocyte globulin induction, followed by 2 to 4 years of maintenance tacrolimus and steroids. Of the 20 to 25 intestinal transplant recipients enrolled in the cohort, one of whom was a retransplant, a few patients without pretransplant specimens were excluded. Samples from a few later patients were sequenced in-house on an Illumina MiSeq with MiXCR processing rather than by the commercial service. A peak of at least 4% donor T cells among recipient peripheral blood mononuclear cells was the definition used for donor T cell macrochimerism. After intestinal transplantation, graft-versus-host and host-versus-graft alloreactive T cell clones were followed in the graft, circulation and bone marrow using bulk TCR-beta CDR3 sequencing. Here is what the overall study found, with its caveats: Early after transplant, peak levels of circulating GvH clones were associated with declines in HvG clones. The relatively low number and heterogeneity of intestinal transplant patients limited the conclusions. GvH clones were found in recipient bone marrow, and some of the GvH clones appeared earlier in ileal mucosa or blood, which is consistent with an intestinal mucosal origin. High GvH to HvG T cell clonal ratios were observed in the allografts of patients with donor T cell macrochimerism.

The meaning of the sample's time point label: cells obtained before transplantation from donor or recipient. CD3+CD4+ and CD3+CD8+ populations were FACS-sorted from unstimulated pre-transplant donor and recipient cells taken from spleen or lymph nodes. Via the germline V gene, CDR1 is SGHRS and CDR2 YFSETQ. Including the terminal cysteine and phenylalanine, the CDR3 comprises 17 residues. Here the CDR3 DNA is all that survives: 51 bases in frame from base 1. V trim: 4 bases; J trim: 0 bases; unmatched bases: 6. Library construction relied on the immunoSEQ multiplex PCR assay. For most patients, genomic DNA was isolated with the Qiagen DNeasy Blood and Tissue Kit and shipped frozen to Adaptive Biotechnologies for TCR sequencing. For most patients, genomic DNA was subjected to high-throughput TCR-beta CDR3 sequencing by Adaptive Biotechnologies. In the original analysis: Adaptive's ImmunoSEQ software was the source of the TCR sequencing data for 18 patients, while a few other patients were processed with MiXCR and VDJtools. To correct CD4 versus CD8 sorting errors, any sequence found in both subsets at a frequency ratio below 5:1 was removed. CDR3 nucleotide sequences shared between donor and recipient were removed because the origin of such sequences could not be assigned. At least 2-fold expansion over unstimulated cells and a minimum CFSE-low frequency of 0.002% (template counts) or 0.001% (read counts) were required for clones to be classified as alloreactive. Clones detected in sequenced pre-transplant spleen, lymph node, or MLR CFSE-low populations of the donor or recipient were defined as mappable. Cumulative frequency of alloreactive clones was calculated as a percentage of all sequences weighted by copy number. The source is immuneACCESS, and TCRdb retained only in-frame sequences with V and J called. Part of the clones is not carried over; for the studies checked, unresolved V genes explain less than half of this, and the remainder is unexplained. V, J and clone size were drawn from that table, and D and trimming were deduced from the DNA. For this sample there are roughly 97,000 clones; roughly 90% appear just once. The ten largest clonotypes hold roughly 1% of the sample.

With regard to this clone: Its antigen is currently not known. Base quality data are lacking; no much larger clone is found one base away.

The receptor's source is a human donor who received an intestinal transplant. Recombination connected TRBV5-1 to TRBJ2-3; the central 12 bases match TRBD2. The sample was unstimulated CD4+ T cells sorted from spleen or lymph node cells, taken before intestinal transplant. CDR3 protein: CASSVGLAGTSTDTQYF. The sequenced DNA: TGCGCCAGCAGCGTCGGACTAGCGGGGACTAGCACAGATACGCAGTATTTT.